One T cell receptor (beta chain) is described in this entry. The data are from a study of blood T cell repertoires in COVID-19. At the level of the study: Sites in the United States, Italy and Spain provided acute and convalescent COVID-19 samples. T cells, B-cell-depleted T cells, or PBMCs supplied cDNA or gDNA.

Only in-frame clones appear in the TCRdb table, and some are missing; sequencing was by immunoSEQ multiplex PCR. This sample carries hundreds of thousands of clones, about 85% of them seen once, and the ten largest clones take approximately 0.89%. This CDR3 region has 15 residues. In germline, CDR1 is SGHNT, CDR2 YYREEE (reference sequence). The V gene lost 0 bases and the J gene lost 4 bases, with 10 bases spanning the gap. Sequenced: peripheral blood. The chain links TRBV5-4 to TRBJ2-2, with a possible D match to TRBD1 (6 bases). The TCR sequence derives from a man aged 35 to 55 with acute or convalescent COVID-19. The CDR3 sequence: CASSLDSRGTGELFF. The CDR3 region has the DNA TGTGCCAGCAGCTTGGATAGCAGGGGCACCGGGGAGCTGTTTTTT. The complete variable domain, with remaining parts taken from reference TRBV5-4 and TRBJ2-2, reads ETGVTQSPTHLIKTRGQQVTLRCSSQSGHNTVSWYQQALGQGPQFIFQYYREEENGRGNFPPRFSGLQFPNYSSELNVNALELDDSALYLCASSLDSRGTGELFFGEGSRLTVL.